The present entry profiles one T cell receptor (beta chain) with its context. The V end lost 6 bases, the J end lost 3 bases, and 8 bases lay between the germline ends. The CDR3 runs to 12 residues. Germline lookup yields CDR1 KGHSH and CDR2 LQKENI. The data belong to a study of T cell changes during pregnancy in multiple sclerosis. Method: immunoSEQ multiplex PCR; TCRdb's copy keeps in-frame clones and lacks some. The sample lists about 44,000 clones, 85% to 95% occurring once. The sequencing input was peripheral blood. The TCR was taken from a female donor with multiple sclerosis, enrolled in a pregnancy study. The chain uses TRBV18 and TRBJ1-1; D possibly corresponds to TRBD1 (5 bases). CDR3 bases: TGTGCCAGCTCGGTACAGGACACTGAAGCTTTCTTT. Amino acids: CASSVQDTEAFF.